The 12 T cell receptor beta chains reported below all come from one sample, sequenced in a study of CD8 T cells in ankylosing spondylitis. In TCRdb, the 5' RACE reads were re-called with MiXCR into one record per CDR3 protein. The repertoire includes approximately 240,000 distinct CDR3 sequences, roughly a tenth of them detected once, and less than 3% sits in the top ten. The sequenced material came from blood, either unsorted or a sorted T cell fraction (not recorded which). These receptors all stem from a male donor with ankylosing spondylitis or in good health (not recorded which).

This clonotype has a count of ten or more. This chain connects TRBV12-3 or TRBV12-4 to TRBJ1-1; D is undetermined. V lost 3 bases to trimming and J lost 6 bases, with 8 bases between them. The CDR3 covers 12 residues. In nucleotides, the CDR3 is TGTGCCAGCAGTTTTTCTAGGGCTGAAGCTTTCTTT. This encodes CASSFSRAEAFF.

This clonotype showed up many times. The rearrangement uses TRBV30 and TRBJ1-1; D call uncertain. Germline values: CDR1 GTSNPN, CDR2 SVGIG (reference sequence). V lost 3 bases to trimming and J lost 3 bases, with 5 bases between them. The CDR3 loop spans 11 amino acids. In DNA form, the CDR3 reads TGTGCCTGGAGATGGGACACTGAAGCTTTCTTT. It yields the protein CAWRWDTEAFF.

On this clonotype itself: Possible read error: a much larger clone is one base away. This chain uses TRBV4-2 with TRBJ2-2, with a tentative D call TRBD2 (6 bases). Trimming pared 1 base from V and 1 base from J, leaving 13 bases between. This CDR3 is 17 amino acids long. CDR1 is LGHNA, CDR2 YNFKEQ, per germline. Here the CDR3 reads CASSQGAGLGNTGELFF. For the CDR3, the DNA is TGTGCCAGCAGCCAAGGGGCGGGACTTGGGAACACCGGGGAGCTGTTTTTT.

This clonotype was seen at least ten times. This rearrangement joins TRBV5-1 to TRBJ2-7; possibly TRBD1 or TRBD2 for D (5 bases each). Per the germline V gene, CDR1 is SGHRS and CDR2 is YFSETQ. V was shortened by 3 bases and J by 6 bases, with 10 bases between the two germline ends. The length of the CDR3 is 12 residues. CDR3 sequence reads: CASSWDGVEQYF. The CDR3 region has the DNA TGCGCCAGCAGCTGGGACGGTGTCGAGCAGTACTTC.

This clonotype was found a few times. The rearrangement uses TRBV3-1 and TRBJ2-3; TRBD2 is a possible D gene (6 bases). The V gene lost 6 bases and the J gene lost 7 bases, with 17 bases spanning the gap. The CDR3 consists of 14 residues. Looked up from germline, CDR1 is LGHDT and CDR2 is YNNKEL (reference sequence). For the CDR3, the DNA is TGTGCCAGCAGGGAAACGGGACTTCTAAATACGCAGTATTTT. It codes for CASRETGLLNTQYF.

This clonotype was observed a handful of times. The gene calls are TRBV7-2 and TRBJ2-1, with TRBD1 matching 9 bases. The CDR3 has 13 amino acids. V lost 0 bases, J lost 14 bases, and 5 bases stayed unmatched. CDR1 is SGHTA and CDR2 is FQGNSA in the germline V gene. The CDR3 coding sequence is TGTGCCAGCAGCTTAGCGGGACAGGGTGGGGAGTTCTTC. This gives the protein CASSLAGQGGEFF.

The J gene is TRBJ2-1, the V gene TRBV7-9; TRBD2 matches 12 bases. Germline trimming cut 5 bases from V and 6 bases from J; bases unmatched to any gene: 11. The CDR3 has 17 amino acids. CDR1 and CDR2 from the germline V gene are SEHNR and FQNEAQ (reference sequence). CDR3 sequence: CASSLGLAGFIPNEQFF. CDR3 nucleotides: TGTGCCAGCAGCCTGGGACTAGCGGGCTTCATACCCAATGAGCAGTTCTTC.

This clonotype was seen a handful of times. J is TRBJ1-1 and V is TRBV15; the D gene is possibly TRBD1 (5 bases). The ends were cut back, 3 bases at V and 3 bases at J, with 14 bases in the middle. Germline V gene lookup returns CDR1 LNHNV and CDR2 YYDKDF (reference sequence). The length of the CDR3 is 15 residues. The CDR3 loop is CATSSPMGEHTEAFF. CDR3 nucleotides: TGTGCCACCAGCAGTCCAATGGGGGAGCACACTGAAGCTTTCTTT.

This clonotype occurred many times. J is TRBJ1-3 and V is TRBV20-1; a weak D match, TRBD1 (5 bases). Germline CDR1 and CDR2: DFQATT and SNEGSKA (reference sequence). Trimming took 1 base from V and 4 from J, leaving 11 bases between them. This CDR3 is 14 amino acids long. Written as DNA, the CDR3 is TGCAGTGCTAGAGGGCCAGGGTCCGGAAACACCATATATTTT. Protein sequence: CSARGPGSGNTIYF.

In this sample, this clonotype turned up many times. The gene calls are TRBV2 and TRBJ2-5; 8 nucleotides align to TRBD2. The V gene end was trimmed by 6 bases and the J gene end by 0 bases; junction bases not matched to a gene: 9. Germline values: CDR1 SNHLY, CDR2 FYNNEI. This CDR3 is 16 amino acids long. In nucleotides, the CDR3 is TGTGCCAGCAGCCCAACGGTAGCGGGGTACCAAGAGACCCAGTACTTC. Protein: CASSPTVAGYQETQYF.

This clonotype was seen ten or more times. This sequence joins TRBV20-1 and TRBJ2-3; D uncertain. CDR1 is DFQATT and CDR2 is SNEGSKA in the germline V gene (reference sequence). The CDR3 length is 13 residues. With 1 base removed from V and 7 bases from J, the gap between germline ends came to 12 bases. The CDR3 DNA sequence: TGCAGTGCTAGAGCCTGGGCTACTAATACGCAGTATTTT. It yields the protein CSARAWATNTQYF.

The table lists this clonotype with many counts. The chain is built from TRBV5-1 and TRBJ2-3; 10 bases are shared with TRBD2. The CDR3 covers 15 residues. V trimming: 4 bases; J trimming: 2 bases; junction bases outside the gene matches: 4. The germline CDR1 and CDR2 sequences are SGHRS and YFSETQ. CDR3: CASSIAGGLTDTQYF. CDR3 in DNA: TGCGCCAGCAGCATAGCGGGAGGTCTCACAGATACGCAGTATTTT. Full variable domain (missing parts from reference TRBV5-1 and TRBJ2-3): KAGVTQTPRYLIKTRGQQVTLSCSPISGHRSVSWYQQTPGQGLQFLFEYFSETQRNKGNFPGRFSGRQFSNSRSEMNVSTLELGDSALYLCASSIAGGLTDTQYFGPGTRLTVL.